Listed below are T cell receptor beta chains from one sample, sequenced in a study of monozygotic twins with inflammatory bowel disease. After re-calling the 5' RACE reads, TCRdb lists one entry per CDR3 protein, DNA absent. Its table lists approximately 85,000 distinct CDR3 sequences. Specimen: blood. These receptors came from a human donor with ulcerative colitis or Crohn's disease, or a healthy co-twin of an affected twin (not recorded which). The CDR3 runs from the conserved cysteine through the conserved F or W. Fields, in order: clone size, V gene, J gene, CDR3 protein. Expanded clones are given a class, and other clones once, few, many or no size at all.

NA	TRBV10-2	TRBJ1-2	CASSERHSYGYTF
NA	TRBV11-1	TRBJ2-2	CASSYPGQTGELFF
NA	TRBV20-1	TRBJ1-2	CSARSRGRSINYGYTF
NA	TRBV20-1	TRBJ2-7	CSARSRASYEQYF
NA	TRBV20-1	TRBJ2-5	CSASPGLRETQYF
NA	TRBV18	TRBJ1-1	CASSTGPPLNTEAFF
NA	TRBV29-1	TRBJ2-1	CSVPADRLRYDNEQFF
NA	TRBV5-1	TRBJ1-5	CASNRLTLPIFNQPQHF
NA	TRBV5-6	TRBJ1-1	CASSLRQHTEAFF
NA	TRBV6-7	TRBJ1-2	CASSYSKLQDYYGYTF
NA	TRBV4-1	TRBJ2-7	CASSQDGASGGREQYF
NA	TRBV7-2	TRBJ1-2	CASSLATTADGGYGYTF
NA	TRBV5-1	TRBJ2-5	CASTRGEGETQYF
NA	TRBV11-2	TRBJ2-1	CASSLRLLAENNEQFF
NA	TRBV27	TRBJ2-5	CASSLRSEETQYF
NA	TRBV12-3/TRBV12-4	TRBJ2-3	CASSSRGLAGAGTQYF
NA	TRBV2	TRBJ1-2	CASSASSTGFYGYTF
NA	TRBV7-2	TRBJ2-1	CASSSTNFANEQFF
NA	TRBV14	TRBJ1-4	CASSRGSIEKLFF
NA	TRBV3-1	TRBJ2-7	CASSQVNSYEQYF
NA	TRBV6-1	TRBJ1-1	CASKGLQNTEAFF
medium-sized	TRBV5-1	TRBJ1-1	CASRLLQGPEAFF
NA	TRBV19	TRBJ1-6	CASSIRGIRQGSFGSPLHF
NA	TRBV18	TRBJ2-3	CASSPRQSTDTQYF
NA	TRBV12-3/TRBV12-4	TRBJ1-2	CASSAGTAYGYTF
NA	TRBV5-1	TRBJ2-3	CASSLRPSGGQSTDTQYF
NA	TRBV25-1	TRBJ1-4	CASSEYGAWEGQTNEKLFF
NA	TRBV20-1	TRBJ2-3	CSASRLAGGSDTQYF
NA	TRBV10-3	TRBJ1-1	CAVGELGEAFF
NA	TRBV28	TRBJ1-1	CASSLSRGPQF
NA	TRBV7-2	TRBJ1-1	CASRHSGRNTEAFF
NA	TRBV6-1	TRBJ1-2	CASRELPDPTGYTF
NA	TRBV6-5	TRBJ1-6	CASSYSGTENSPLHF
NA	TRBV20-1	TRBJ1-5	CSAKGGDVWQPQHF
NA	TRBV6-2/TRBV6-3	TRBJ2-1	CASTPAGGLYNEQFF
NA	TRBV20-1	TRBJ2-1	CSARSAGARLSYNEQFF
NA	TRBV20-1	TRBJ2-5	CSVSADWREGETQYF
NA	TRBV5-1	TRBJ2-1	CASNRDRGGNEQFF
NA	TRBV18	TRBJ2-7	CASSPPSGGHNEQYF
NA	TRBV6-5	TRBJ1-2	CASSYSDEGRVYGYTF
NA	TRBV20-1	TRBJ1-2	CSAREGTSGTYYYGYTF
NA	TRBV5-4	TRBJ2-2	CASSSGGELFF
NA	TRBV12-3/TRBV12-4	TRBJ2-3	CASSRAGPTRDTQYF
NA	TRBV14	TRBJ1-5	CASSQEPGNPNQPQHF
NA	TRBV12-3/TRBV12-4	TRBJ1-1	CASSSEGVRAFF
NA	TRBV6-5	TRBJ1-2	CASSYAQGAYGYTF